This T cell receptor (beta chain) emerged from a study of T cells in Graves' hyperthyroidism and ophthalmopathy (dated by TCRdb to the late 2010s). Study-wide context: Peripheral blood samples were taken at initial diagnosis, before any treatment was given. Following sampling, methimazole starting at 30 mg daily was given to hyperthyroidism patients, and high-dose intravenous methylprednisolone was given to ophthalmopathy patients. In addition, the study compared T-cell repertoires in thyroid tissue and in blood from roughly six Graves' hyperthyroidism patients. The approximately 98 discovery patients were randomly divided into training and test sets at a 7:3 ratio. A discovery cohort of about a hundred patients, about 40 with Graves' ophthalmopathy and approximately 57 with stable Graves' hyperthyroidism, was used to find distinguishing TCR V-J signatures. The paper describes TCR Vbeta CDR3 sequencing of 135 peripheral blood samples, made up of fewer than 50 ophthalmopathy patients, over 70 hyperthyroidism patients and roughly 17 progressor patients. Prospective prediction of ophthalmopathy was tested in an independent validation cohort of 18 to 20 hyperthyroidism patients and some 17 patients who later progressed to ophthalmopathy.

Stable Graves' hyperthyroidism was defined as no progression to ophthalmopathy during 18 months of follow-up. Hyperthyroidism patients were newly diagnosed, with disease duration under 2 months, and aged 18 to 65 years. Any patient with an uncontrolled infection, another autoimmune disease, pregnancy or lactation was excluded. Diagnoses were based on clinical symptoms, serum thyroxine and TRAb, thyroid ultrasound and orbital computed tomography. PBMCs were isolated from more than 8 ml of fresh peripheral blood by Ficoll-Paque density gradient centrifugation. Total RNA was extracted with Trizol reagent, and quality was checked on an Agilent 2100 Bioanalyzer. Broad study findings and their caveats: Most expanded thyroid clonotypes (frequency above 0.001) were also detected in blood, a finding suggesting that blood repertoires may reflect thyroid immune responses. Sample size was not statistically predetermined, and investigators were not blinded to group allocation. In validation, the model predicted progression to ophthalmopathy a median of around six months before onset, with about 64% sensitivity and about 72% specificity. Ophthalmopathy was separated from stable hyperthyroidism by a 13 V-J signature model, with over 85% sensitivity and 81% to 82% specificity obtained in cross-validation and 80%/75% obtained in testing.

As concerns this clonotype: It has no known antigen specificity. Per-nucleotide qualities are absent, and no much larger clonotype sits a single base away.

From the cysteine through the phenylalanine, the CDR3 covers 12 amino acids. Only the CDR3 part of the read is kept: 36 bases, read in frame from the first base. V has 9 bases trimmed and J has 8 bases trimmed; junction bases matching no gene number 2. As encoded in the germline V gene, CDR1 is ENHRY while CDR2 is SYGVKD. The TCR beta CDR3 regions were amplified from the RNA transcripts. For the first round of RT-PCR on the TCR CDR3, the HTBI primer set was used together with the Qiagen OneStep RT-PCR kit. Libraries were constructed in a second round of multiplex PCR, after which size selection and purification were carried out. Sequencing of the libraries was done on an Illumina HiSeq2000 using paired-end 100 bp reads. Per the original workflow: SOAPnuke was used to process the raw data, throwing out any read that contained adapters or uncalled bases, had a mean Phred below 15, or lacked an exact constant-primer or identifier match. COPE v1.2.5 was used to merge the high-quality paired reads, and each unique nucleotide sequence was defined as a clonotype. Clonotypes were aligned to IMGT TRBV, TRBD and TRBJ reference segments using MiTCR v1.1. The analysis was restricted to V-J combinations with a frequency above 0.0001, which together covered 98% to 99.2% of the repertoires. A TCS score was defined as the ratio between F50 (clonal expansion) and ExV (chaos), using BLOSUM62-based TCRdist between CDR3 peptides within each V-J. Welch's t-statistics and random forest reduced roughly 530 V-J features to roughly 13, which were used in a naive Bayes classifier (R e1071). In-frame beta chains were kept once TCRdb had trimmed the public reads at Q25 with fastp and called clones with MiXCR. A single entry per CDR3 protein holds the most common genes and DNA from its merged rows. TCRdb, not the authors, supplied the V and J calls. The sample includes about 92,000 distinct CDR3 sequences, with roughly 56% observed a single time. Of the sample, 27% falls within the top ten clones.

The sequence was collected from a woman in her thirties or forties with Graves' hyperthyroidism. Material: blood. The rearrangement joined TRBV10-3 to TRBJ1-6, with 9 middle bases fitting TRBD1. The sequenced DNA: TGTGCCATGAGGACAGGGGATTCACCCCTCCACTTT. This encodes CAMRTGDSPLHF.